A single sample is the source of the 32 T cell receptor beta chains below, sequenced in a study of control samples from healthy donors and cancer patients. TCRdb's table, derived via immunoSEQ multiplex PCR, lists solely in-frame clones and lacks some. Of 90,000 to 100,000 clones detected, over 60% appear once; the ten largest clones hold 10%. Sequenced sample: blood. The source of these receptors is a woman aged 25 to 45 in good health.

This sequence joins TRBV3-1 (or the pseudogene TRBV3-2) and TRBJ2-7; the D is unclear. Trimming removed 4 bases at V and 5 bases at J, with 15 bases between. CDR3 length equals 14 residues. From germline, CDR1 is LGHDT and CDR2 YNNKEL (reference sequence). The CDR3 nucleotides read TGTGCCAGCAGCCTCCGGGCCCTAAACCACGAGCAGTACTTC. Translating gives CASSLRALNHEQYF.

In its sample, this clone was seen many times. This chain connects TRBV25-1 to TRBJ1-1; TRBD1 matches at 10 bases. Germline-derived CDR1 and CDR2 are MGHDK and SYGVNS. The CDR3 runs 13 residues. Trimming cost V 8 bases and J 4 bases; bases outside gene matches: 4. CDR3 nucleotides: TGTGCCAGCTTGGGACAGGGGCCCACTGAAGCTTTCTTT. Translation gives CASLGQGPTEAFF. The full variable domain, its missing parts supplied by reference TRBV25-1 and TRBJ1-1, is EADIYQTPRYLVIGTGKKITLECSQTMGHDKMYWYQQDPGMELHLIHYSYGVNSTEKGDLSSESTVSRIRTEHFPLTLESARPSHTSQYLCASLGQGPTEAFFGQGTRLTVV.

This clone was picked up one time. The CDR3 region has the DNA TGTGCCAGCTCACCACGCATGGGACTAGCGGACAATGAGCAGTTCTTC. It codes for CASSPRMGLADNEQFF. The genes are TRBV18 and TRBJ2-1, with 11 nucleotides matching TRBD2. J gave up 5 bases and V 1 base, and 4 bases lay outside the gene matches. CDR1 is KGHSH, CDR2 LQKENI, per germline. CDR3 length equals 16 residues.

This clone was counted between two and nine times. This rearrangement joins TRBV12-3 or TRBV12-4 to TRBJ1-1, with D tentatively TRBD1 (6 bases). The CDR3 loop spans 13 amino acids. V dropped 3 bases and J dropped 6 bases, with 11 bases sitting between them. CDR3 coding DNA: TGTGCCAGCAGTTTGGGGGCGTATGCTGAAGCTTTCTTT. Translating gives CASSLGAYAEAFF.

The chain employs TRBV3-1 (or the pseudogene TRBV3-2) and TRBJ2-6, with TRBD1 as a possible D gene (6 bases). Germline assignment: CDR1 LGHDT and CDR2 YNNKEL (reference sequence). The CDR3 length is 16 residues. V dropped 1 base and J dropped 4 bases, with 11 bases sitting between them. The CDR3 region is CASSQVAGAGANVLTF. In DNA, the CDR3 is TGTGCCAGCAGCCAAGTTGCAGGGGCCGGGGCCAACGTCCTGACTTTC.

This clone was detected only a few times. Written as DNA, the CDR3 is TGTGCCAGCAGCGCCACTAGCGGGGGGGCCTTTGAGCAGTTCTTC. Translated: CASSATSGGAFEQFF. The V and J genes are TRBV7-2 and TRBJ2-1; 13 bases are shared with TRBD2. CDR3 length equals 15 residues. Trimming at V came to 5 bases and at J to 9 bases, leaving 7 bases not matched to a gene. Germline assignment: CDR1 SGHTA and CDR2 FQGNSA.

In its sample, this clone was seen a few times. The V call is TRBV11-2, the J call TRBJ2-2, with 8 bases that match TRBD2. The germline V gene has CDR1 SGHAT and CDR2 FQNNGV. The CDR3 is 18 amino acids. V dropped 5 bases and J dropped 7; count of bases not matched to a gene: 18. The CDR3 nucleotides are TGTGCCAGCAGCGCTCACCTCGGGACTAGGCAGGGGTACGGGGAGCTGTTTTTT. Translation gives CASSAHLGTRQGYGELFF.

The chain combines TRBV5-1 with TRBJ1-4; TRBD1 is a possible D gene (5 bases). The V gene lost 4 bases and the J gene lost 5 bases, with 15 bases spanning the gap. The germline CDR1 and CDR2 sequences are SGHRS and YFSETQ. The CDR3 is 15 residues long. The CDR3 DNA reads as TGCGCCAGCAGCATGCTTGGATGGGGGAATGAAAAACTGTTTTTT. It yields the protein CASSMLGWGNEKLFF.

The genes are TRBV5-4 and TRBJ1-1; TRBD1 aligns across 7 bases. In germline, CDR1 is SGHNT, CDR2 YYREEE (reference sequence). J gave up 5 bases and V 4 bases, and 11 bases lay outside the gene matches. The CDR3 loop spans 15 amino acids. In DNA, the CDR3 is TGTGCCAGCAGCGACCGACAGGGCCCGGGGACTGAAGCTTTCTTT. This encodes CASSDRQGPGTEAFF.

The chain combines TRBV3-1 (or the pseudogene TRBV3-2) with TRBJ1-2; TRBD1 is a possible D gene (5 bases). CDR3 length equals 15 residues. Germline CDR1 is LGHDT and CDR2 is YNNKEL (reference sequence). V was trimmed by 1 base and J by 8 bases, leaving 17 bases between them. CDR3 in DNA: TGTGCCAGCAGCCAAGGCCCCACAGGCGCCGGGGGCTACACCTTC. Amino acid sequence: CASSQGPTGAGGYTF.

V usage is TRBV11-2 and J usage is TRBJ2-1; D could derive from TRBD1 or TRBD2 (5 bases each). V lost 2 bases to trimming and J lost 4 bases, with 12 bases between them. This CDR3 has 15 residues. Looked up from germline, CDR1 is SGHAT and CDR2 is FQNNGV. In nucleotides, the CDR3 is TGTGCCAGCAGCTTACCTCGGGGCAAATACAATGAGCAGTTCTTC. Amino acids: CASSLPRGKYNEQFF.

The chain has TRBV10-3 and TRBJ2-2; the D is unclear. The CDR3 has 15 residues. Trimming shortened V by 4 bases and J by 1 base, and 10 bases separated the two germline ends. CDR1 is ENHRY, CDR2 SYGVKD, per germline. The CDR3 loop is CAISGTTGNTGELFF. The CDR3 region has the DNA TGTGCCATCAGTGGGACGACGGGGAACACCGGGGAGCTGTTTTTT.

The chain recombines TRBV14 with TRBJ1-6; D uncertain. There are 13 residues in the CDR3. Germline-derived CDR1 and CDR2 are SGHDN and FVKESK. Between the trimmed V and J ends, which lost 1 base and 8 bases, there was a span of 6 bases. The CDR3 DNA is TGTGCCAGCAGCCAAGGGTGGGATTCACCCCTCCACTTT. Translation gives CASSQGWDSPLHF.

The chain links TRBV6-1 to TRBJ1-4; TRBD1 matches 8 bases. With V trimmed by 3 bases and J by 7 bases, 4 bases remained unmatched. From germline, CDR1 is MNHNS and CDR2 SASEGT. The CDR3 is made up of 14 amino acids. As DNA, the CDR3 is TGTGCCAGCAGTGAGGGGACAGGTAGTGAAAAACTGTTTTTT. It yields the protein CASSEGTGSEKLFF.

Remarks on this clone: The same CDR3 is also encoded by other DNA sequences in this sample. The chain carries TRBV5-1 and TRBJ2-7, with 8 bases aligning to TRBD2. V dropped 3 bases and J dropped 0; count of bases not matched to a gene: 2. This CDR3 region has 14 residues. Germline V lookup: CDR1 SGHRS, CDR2 YFSETQ. The CDR3 DNA reads as TGCGCCAGCAGCTCAAGCGGGGGCTCCTACGAGCAGTACTTC. Protein: CASSSSGGSYEQYF.

CDR3: CASSQPGVGELFF. The CDR3, as DNA: TGCGCCAGCAGCCAACCTGGGGTCGGGGAGCTGTTTTTT. J is TRBJ2-2 and V is TRBV4-3; D unresolved. This CDR3 contains 13 residues. Germline V gene lookup returns CDR1 LGHNA and CDR2 YSLEER. V was pared by 2 bases and J by 7 bases, with 8 bases between.

The chain links TRBV3-1 (or the pseudogene TRBV3-2) to TRBJ1-2; the match to TRBD1 covers 8 bases. CDR1 LGHDT and CDR2 YNNKEL come from the germline V gene (reference sequence). With 3 bases clipped from V and 4 bases from J, the junction kept 4 bases outside the gene matches. The CDR3 covers 14 residues. The CDR3 DNA is TGTGCCAGCAGCCATCCCGACAGGGGCTATGGCTACACCTTC. Its translation: CASSHPDRGYGYTF.

This chain joins TRBV2 and TRBJ1-3, with 10 bases identical to TRBD1. There are 16 residues in the CDR3. V lost 7 bases, J lost 0 bases, and 6 bases stayed unmatched. CDR1 and CDR2 (germline): SNHLY, FYNNEI. The CDR3 sequence is CASTRDRGLSGNTIYF. CDR3 in DNA: TGTGCCAGCACCCGGGACAGGGGACTCTCTGGAAACACCATATATTTT. Drawing the rest from reference TRBV2 and TRBJ1-3, the complete variable domain is EPEVTQTPSHQVTQMGQEVILRCVPISNHLYFYWYRQILGQKVEFLVSFYNNEISEKSEIFDDQFSVERPDGSNFTLKIRSTKLEDSAMYFCASTRDRGLSGNTIYFGEGSWLTVV.

The chain employs TRBV9 and TRBJ2-3, with 10 nucleotides matching TRBD1. CDR1 and CDR2 from the germline V gene are SGDLS and YYNGEE. The J segment lost 0 bases and the V segment lost 4 bases, leaving 11 bases of the junction unmatched. The CDR3 covers 18 residues. The CDR3 protein is CASSTSTGTGASTDTQYF. The CDR3 bases are TGTGCCAGCAGCACCAGTACCGGGACAGGGGCCAGCACAGATACGCAGTATTTT. The variable domain in full, with the rest retrieved from reference TRBV9 and TRBJ2-3, is DSGVTQTPKHLITATGQRVTLRCSPRSGDLSVYWYQQSLDQGLQFLIQYYNGEERAKGNILERFSAQQFPDLHSELNLSSLELGDSALYFCASSTSTGTGASTDTQYFGPGTRLTVL.

The chain links TRBV5-6 to TRBJ1-1; TRBD1 matches at 7 bases. V lost 4 bases and J lost 7; bases outside the gene matches: 7. CDR1 is SGHDT, CDR2 YYEEEE, per germline. The CDR3 sequence is 13 residues long. The CDR3 loop is CASSVTRQGEAFF. In DNA form, the CDR3 reads TGTGCCAGCAGCGTAACCCGACAGGGTGAAGCTTTCTTT.

The chain carries TRBV10-3 and TRBJ2-7; the D gene is possibly TRBD2 (6 bases). Germline CDR1 and CDR2: ENHRY and SYGVKD. V was shortened by 4 bases and J by 3 bases, with 16 bases between the two germline ends. The CDR3 consists of 15 residues. As DNA, the CDR3 is TGTGCCATCAGTGCGGCTAGGACCGGGGGCTACGAGCAGTACTTC. As protein: CAISAARTGGYEQYF.

The J gene is TRBJ1-2, the V gene TRBV19; D is possibly TRBD1 (5 bases). This CDR3 region has 15 residues. The germline V gene encodes CDR1 LNHDA and CDR2 SQIVND (reference sequence). The ends were cut back, 5 bases at V and 3 bases at J, with 16 bases in the middle. CDR3 sequence (DNA): TGTGCCAGTAGTGCGGACTGGGGGGGAGACTATGGCTACACCTTC. Protein product: CASSADWGGDYGYTF.

The table lists this clone with a few counts. This chain uses TRBV3-1 (or the pseudogene TRBV3-2) with TRBJ1-5; D is uncertain. Trimming removed 0 bases from V and 2 bases from J, with 8 bases in between. Germline V gives CDR1 LGHDT, CDR2 YNNKEL (reference sequence). This CDR3 contains 15 residues. The CDR3: CASSQDLGGNQPQHF. CDR3 in DNA: TGTGCCAGCAGCCAAGATCTTGGCGGCAATCAGCCCCAGCATTTT.

The rearrangement joins TRBV2 to TRBJ2-5; 10 nucleotides match TRBD2. This CDR3 contains 14 residues. V trimming: 9 bases; J trimming: 4 bases; junction bases outside the gene matches: 8. Germline CDR1 reads SNHLY; CDR2 reads FYNNEI. CDR3 DNA sequence: TGTGCCAGTCTGCAGCGGGGGGGTATAGAGACCCAGTACTTC. Amino acids: CASLQRGGIETQYF.

The V gene is TRBV6-1, the J gene TRBJ2-7; the D is unclear. Trimming took 3 bases from V and 5 from J, leaving 11 bases between them. This CDR3 is built from 13 residues. Germline loops: CDR1 MNHNS, CDR2 SASEGT. CDR3 in DNA: TGTGCCAGCAGTGAGGTACGGGTTGACGAGCAGTACTTC. The encoded protein is CASSEVRVDEQYF.

This sequence joins TRBV9 and TRBJ2-5, with D hard to call. The germline CDR1 and CDR2 sequences are SGDLS and YYNGEE. There are 12 residues in the CDR3. Trimming shortened V by 0 bases and J by 2 bases, and 2 bases separated the two germline ends. The CDR3 DNA reads as TGTGCCAGCAGCGTAGATCAAGAGACCCAGTACTTC. Its protein product is CASSVDQETQYF. The full variable domain, in which reference TRBV9 and TRBJ2-5 provide the parts outside the CDR3, is DSGVTQTPKHLITATGQRVTLRCSPRSGDLSVYWYQQSLDQGLQFLIQYYNGEERAKGNILERFSAQQFPDLHSELNLSSLELGDSALYFCASSVDQETQYFGPGTRLLVL.

J is TRBJ2-3 and V is TRBV6-5; 7 bases match TRBD1. The CDR3 is 13 residues long. Germline-derived CDR1 and CDR2 are MNHEY and SVGAGI. Trimming cost V 8 bases and J 3 bases; bases outside gene matches: 5. DNA for the CDR3: TGTGCCAGCTCCTGGGACAGAACAGATACGCAGTATTTT. Its translation is CASSWDRTDTQYF.

The V gene is TRBV6-1, the J gene TRBJ1-3; D remains unclear. V lost 0 bases and J 0 bases, leaving 12 bases between the germline ends. Germline V lookup: CDR1 MNHNS, CDR2 SASEGT. CDR3 length: 17 amino acids. The CDR3 region is CASSEAAGGGSGNTIYF. The CDR3 DNA is TGTGCCAGCAGTGAAGCCGCGGGAGGAGGCTCTGGAAACACCATATATTTT.

The genes are TRBV6-2 or TRBV6-3 and TRBJ1-2, with D tentatively TRBD1 (5 bases). V was trimmed by 4 bases and J by 4 bases, leaving 7 bases between them. The CDR3 sequence is 12 residues long. Germline lookup yields CDR1 MNHEY and CDR2 SVGEGT. CDR3 bases: TGTGCCAGCAGTTTAACAGGCTATGGCTACACCTTC. Its translation: CASSLTGYGYTF.

The chain has TRBV14 and TRBJ2-1; D perhaps matches TRBD2 (7 bases). The CDR3 extends over 17 amino acids. The V end lost 0 bases, the J end lost 5 bases, and 17 bases lay between the germline ends. The V gene's germline CDR1 is SGHDN and CDR2 FVKESK. The CDR3 region is CASSQDLGGGFHNEQFF. CDR3 sequence (DNA): TGTGCCAGCAGCCAAGATCTGGGAGGGGGATTCCACAATGAGCAGTTCTTC.

This chain uses TRBV19 with TRBJ1-6, with 12 bases lining up with TRBD1. Trimming cost V 1 base and J 10 bases; bases outside gene matches: 8. The CDR3 sequence is 17 residues long. Germline V lookup: CDR1 LNHDA, CDR2 SQIVND (reference sequence). CDR3 residues: CASSIAGDRGLWSPLHF. CDR3 nucleotides: TGTGCCAGTAGTATAGCGGGGGACAGGGGGCTGTGGTCACCCCTCCACTTT.

This sequence joins TRBV10-3 and TRBJ1-4; 8 nucleotides line up with TRBD1. Germline-derived CDR1 and CDR2 are ENHRY and SYGVKD. CDR3 length: 14 residues. The junction had 7 bases not matched to a gene; V was cut back by 5 bases and J by 8 bases. The CDR3 loop reads CAISLGQGHEKLFF. CDR3 nucleotide sequence: TGTGCCATCAGTCTTGGACAGGGTCACGAAAAACTGTTTTTT.